These 4 T cell receptor beta chains originate from one sample sequenced in a study of OX40 agonist ivuxolimab in advanced cancers. This table comes from immunoSEQ multiplex PCR, and its TCRdb copy is limited to in-frame clones, with some not included. The sample contains about 48,000 clones, 82% of which appear only once. This sample comprised CD4+ or CD8+ T cells sorted from blood, obtained in a trial of the OX40 agonist ivuxolimab. Receptors originate from an adult with an advanced solid tumor such as melanoma, head and neck, liver or kidney cancer.

The gene calls are TRBV7-8 and TRBJ1-3; perhaps TRBD1 as D (5 bases). CDR3 length: 15 amino acids. Germline assignment: CDR1 SGHVS and CDR2 FQNEAQ. The V and J ends lost 1 base and 4 bases respectively, with 11 bases between them. For the CDR3, the DNA is TGTGCCAGCAGCTTAGGCCAGGGCTTGGGAAACACCATATATTTT. It codes for CASSLGQGLGNTIYF. The full variable domain, in which reference TRBV7-8 and TRBJ1-3 provide the parts outside the CDR3, is GAGVSQSPRYKVAKRGQDVALRCDPISGHVSLFWYQQALGQGPEFLTYFQNEAQLDKSGLPSDRFFAERPEGSVSTLKIQRTQQEDSAVYLCASSLGQGLGNTIYFGEGSWLTVV.

CDR3 nucleotides: TGTGCCAGCAGTGGTGGGGGTAGCGGTGGCTACACCTTC. Residues: CASSGGGSGGYTF. The gene calls are TRBV25-1 and TRBJ1-2, with D possibly matching TRBD1 (5 bases). Germline values: CDR1 MGHDK, CDR2 SYGVNS. V lost 4 bases and J 7 bases, leaving 13 bases between the germline ends. The CDR3 is 13 residues long.

The chain links TRBV27 to TRBJ1-2; the D gene is possibly TRBD1 (5 bases). The CDR3 runs to 12 residues. With 5 bases removed from V and 7 bases from J, the gap between germline ends came to 11 bases. Germline CDR1 reads MNHEY; CDR2 reads SMNVEV (reference sequence). CDR3 sequence (DNA): TGTGCCAGCAGTACGGGGGGGACTGGCTACACCTTC. Its translation is CASSTGGTGYTF.

The chain combines TRBV7-3 with TRBJ2-3; perhaps TRBD1 as D (5 bases). This CDR3 region has 14 residues. Trimming left V 3 bases short and J 0 bases short, with 7 bases between. CDR1 is SGHTA and CDR2 is FQGTGA in the germline V gene. The CDR3 here is CASSFGASTDTQYF. CDR3 DNA sequence: TGTGCCAGCAGCTTTGGGGCTAGCACAGATACGCAGTATTTT.